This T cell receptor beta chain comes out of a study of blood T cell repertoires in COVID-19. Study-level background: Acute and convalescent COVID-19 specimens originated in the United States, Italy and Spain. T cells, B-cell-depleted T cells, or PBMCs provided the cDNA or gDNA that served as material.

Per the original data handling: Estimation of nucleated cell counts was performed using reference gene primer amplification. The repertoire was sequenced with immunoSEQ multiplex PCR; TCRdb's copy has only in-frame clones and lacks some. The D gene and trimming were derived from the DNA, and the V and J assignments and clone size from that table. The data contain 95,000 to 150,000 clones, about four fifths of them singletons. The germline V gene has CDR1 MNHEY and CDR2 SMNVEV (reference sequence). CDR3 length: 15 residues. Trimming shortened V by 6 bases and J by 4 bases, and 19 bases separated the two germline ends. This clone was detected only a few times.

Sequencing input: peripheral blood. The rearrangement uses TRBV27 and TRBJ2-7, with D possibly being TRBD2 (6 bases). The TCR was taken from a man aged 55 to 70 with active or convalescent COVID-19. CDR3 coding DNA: TGTGCCAGCAGAGCCCTAGCTTCACGGGGGTACGAGCAGTACTTC. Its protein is CASRALASRGYEQYF.